A selection of T cell receptor beta chains follows, all from one sample in a study of Ad26.COV2.S vaccination and SARS-CoV-2 variants. The protocol was immunoSEQ multiplex PCR, while the TCRdb copy is restricted to in-frame clones and leaves out a portion. Among a few hundred thousand clones, around 88% were seen once, and the ten largest hold just under 3%. Sequences were derived from peripheral blood, sampled in a trial of Ad26.COV2.S vaccine versus placebo. Source of these receptors: a person aged 18 to 59 who received the Ad26.COV2.S COVID-19 vaccine or a placebo. CDR3s leave out the opening cysteine and the closing phenylalanine or tryptophan. Fields, in order: V gene, J gene, CDR3 protein.

TRBV18	TRBJ1-1	ASSPKEKNTEAF
TRBV7-3	TRBJ2-1	ASSLKLLGSDNEQF
TRBV6-2/TRBV6-3	TRBJ2-2	ASSRYRPGLRNTGELF
TRBV2	TRBJ2-1	ASHRRSYNEQF
TRBV7-3	TRBJ2-5	ASSPGLQETQY
TRBV18	TRBJ2-3	ASSSARTGDTQY
TRBV21-1	TRBJ2-7	ASSIYQVGQGRSEQY
TRBV30	TRBJ1-6	AWSAGQENSPLH
TRBV24-1	TRBJ2-1	ATSDSSGFEQF
TRBV2	TRBJ2-1	ASGSSFSYNEQF
TRBV5-4	TRBJ2-7	ASSLPDRGFDEQY
TRBV6-2/TRBV6-3	TRBJ1-5	ASSYLQAQPQH
TRBV19	TRBJ1-4	ASSMAGGAEKLF
TRBV12-3/TRBV12-4	TRBJ1-2	ASRQQGGYGYT
TRBV25-1	TRBJ1-2	ASSGGGNYGYT
TRBV20-1	TRBJ2-5	SARQIETQY
TRBV29-1	TRBJ1-2	SVVFRGGYT
TRBV3-1/TRBV3-2	TRBJ2-1	ASGLRGSHNEQF
TRBV30	TRBJ1-1	AWDRNTEAF
TRBV14	TRBJ1-2	ASSQDRGRIYGYT
TRBV5-5	TRBJ1-1	ASSWGQGARTEAF
TRBV10-3	TRBJ2-3	AIRDRGTDTQY
TRBV7-8	TRBJ1-5	ASSPLGRGGNQPQH
TRBV7-2	TRBJ2-5	ASSLELTQY
TRBV12-5	TRBJ2-7	ASGLVLRALSYEQY
TRBV4-1	TRBJ1-1	ASSGTPNTEAF
TRBV13	TRBJ2-1	ASSSKSRDSPIPDEQF
TRBV7-8	TRBJ2-7	ASRDVTGSRYEQY
TRBV5-6	TRBJ1-4	ASSLWDRVTNEKLF
TRBV7-9	TRBJ1-1	ASSKTQGLNTEAF
TRBV19	TRBJ1-1	ASRGGHRNTEAF
TRBV28	TRBJ2-5	ASKNGGAEQETQY
TRBV7-6	TRBJ2-4	ASSPGQGLAKNIQY
TRBV5-1	TRBJ1-3	ASSWGAGTPGNTIY
TRBV2	TRBJ2-5	ASRWREETQY
TRBV29-1	TRBJ1-2	SVAHGYT
TRBV19	TRBJ1-4	ASSMGQGFEKLF
TRBV6-5	TRBJ2-5	ASSYSNQGQTQY
TRBV18	TRBJ2-5	ASSPLQERETQY
TRBV18	TRBJ2-7	ASSFNPGTSSYEQY
TRBV30	TRBJ2-3	AATSAGQVVDTQY
TRBV5-5	TRBJ2-7	ASSLVQGGEQY
TRBV30	TRBJ2-1	ASPARNYNEQF
TRBV18	TRBJ1-2	ASSAQGYGYT
TRBV5-8	TRBJ2-1	ASSLYPSSYNEQF